The clone carrying this T cell receptor beta chain has a handful of counts. Its target is unknown. Via MiXCR, TCRdb re-called the reads, giving one row per CDR3 protein. Among about 190,000 distinct CDR3 sequences listed, 8.5% to 10% were seen once. The CDR3 contains 15 residues. V lost 8 bases and J lost 0, with 18 bases in between. Germline V gene data show CDR1 as DFQATT and CDR2 as SNEGSKA (reference sequence). This record belongs to a study of T cell repertoires in cytomegalovirus infection. Study details: Public TCR beta signatures indicated both CMV infection and matching HLA type.

General observations from the study: The study found HLA-C-restricted CMV-specific TCR beta clonotypes dominating the ex vivo response.

The source material was PBMCs. The origin of this receptor is a human donor in good health (CMV status not recorded). Some clones in this sample may be carry-over from other donors' samples. This rearrangement joins TRBV20-1 to TRBJ2-3; maybe TRBD2 (6 bases). The CDR3 here is CSPGGGGASTDTQYF. In DNA form, the CDR3 reads TGCAGTCCCGGGGGAGGCGGAGCCAGCACAGATACGCAGTATTTT.